The next 16 T cell receptor beta chains were all read from a single sample in a study of shared clonotypes between healthy human individuals. Data came from immunoSEQ multiplex PCR; TCRdb stores just in-frame clones and leaves some out. The sample has some 2 million clones; approximately 95% are singletons. Sequences were obtained from naive CD4+ T cells sorted from blood. The subset denotes: CD45RA+ positively selected. These receptors were collected from a man between 18 and 29 years old in good health.

The chain combines TRBV10-3 with TRBJ2-7, with a weak D call TRBD2 (6 bases). The germline gives CDR1 ENHRY, CDR2 SYGVKD. V was pared by 4 bases and J by 12 bases, with 13 bases between. This CDR3 is built from 11 residues. The CDR3 DNA reads as TGTGCCATCAGTGGGGGGGTATATACGTACTTC. It yields the protein CAISGGVYTYF.

This clone was recorded at least ten times. This chain connects TRBV11-2 to TRBJ2-5, with D unclear. The germline V and J ends were trimmed by 2 bases and 9 bases, with 13 bases remaining between them. Germline V gene sequence: CDR1 SGHAT, CDR2 FQNNGV. The CDR3 spans 13 residues. DNA for the CDR3: TGTGCCAGCAGCTTATCGCAGTTTTCGGCCCAGTACTTC. Translation gives CASSLSQFSAQYF.

The rearrangement uses TRBV10-2 and TRBJ2-7, with unresolved D. Trimming stripped 3 bases from V and 1 base from J, with 16 bases between. The CDR3 is made up of 16 amino acids. Germline V gene lookup returns CDR1 WSHSY and CDR2 SAAADI. CDR3 amino acids: CASSEIRSTRSYEQYF. The DNA of the CDR3 is TGCGCCAGCAGTGAAATTCGGTCTACCAGATCCTACGAGCAGTACTTC.

The chain links TRBV5-4 to TRBJ2-3; D might be TRBD1 (6 bases). The V end was cut by 2 bases, the J end by 4 bases, with 11 bases between. Germline CDR1 is SGHNT and CDR2 is YYREEE (reference sequence). This CDR3 contains 14 residues. The CDR3 DNA reads TGTGCCAGCAGCTTCGTACAGGGTGCAGATACGCAGTATTTT. Translation gives CASSFVQGADTQYF.

V gene TRBV6-1 combines with J gene TRBJ2-5, with 10 nucleotides matching TRBD2. Germline CDR1 reads MNHNS; CDR2 reads SASEGT. The trim removed 1 base at V and 5 bases at J, leaving 7 bases unmatched. The CDR3 runs 16 residues. Here the CDR3 DNA reads TGTGCCAGCAGTGAAGAACAGCGGGGGGGCCTGGAGACCCAGTACTTC. As protein: CASSEEQRGGLETQYF.

The chain has TRBV28 and TRBJ1-5; maybe TRBD1 (5 bases). With 5 bases removed from V and 0 bases from J, the gap between germline ends came to 14 bases. CDR3 length equals 16 residues. Germline V CDR1 and CDR2: MDHEN, SYDVKM. The CDR3 coding sequence is TGTGCCAGCAGTCCGGCGGGGGACCCTAGCAATCAGCCCCAGCATTTT. Protein: CASSPAGDPSNQPQHF.

V is TRBV5-1 and J is TRBJ2-3, with 13 positions matching TRBD2. The CDR3 is 16 residues long. CDR1 is SGHRS, CDR2 YFSETQ, per germline. Trimming at V came to 1 base and at J to 5 bases, leaving 4 bases not matched to a gene. Here the CDR3 reads CASSLRLAGGGDTQYF. CDR3 sequence (DNA): TGCGCCAGCAGCTTGCGACTAGCGGGAGGTGGAGATACGCAGTATTTT. Looking up the rest from reference TRBV5-1 and TRBJ2-3 gives the full variable domain: KAGVTQTPRYLIKTRGQQVTLSCSPISGHRSVSWYQQTPGQGLQFLFEYFSETQRNKGNFPGRFSGRQFSNSRSEMNVSTLELGDSALYLCASSLRLAGGGDTQYFGPGTRLTVL.

In regard to this clone: The same CDR3 can be traced to other DNA sequences in this sample. The DNA of the CDR3 is TGTGCCAGCAGCTCGACAGATACGCAGTATTTT. This translates into CASSSTDTQYF. The chain is built from TRBV7-6 and TRBJ2-3; D uncertain. The ends were cut back, 4 bases at V and 3 bases at J, with 2 bases in the middle. Germline loops: CDR1 SGHVS, CDR2 FNYEAQ. The length of the CDR3 is 11 residues.

The V gene is TRBV5-1, the J gene TRBJ2-3; tentatively, D is TRBD1 (5 bases). The V gene's germline CDR1 is SGHRS and CDR2 YFSETQ. The CDR3 has 13 amino acids. The V and J ends lost 6 bases and 1 base respectively, with 9 bases between them. The CDR3 is CASKGQGTDTQYF. CDR3 sequence (DNA): TGCGCCAGCAAGGGGCAGGGCACAGATACGCAGTATTTT.

The CDR3 loop reads CASSLPGFVHEQYF. DNA of the CDR3: TGTGCCAGCAGTCTCCCCGGGTTCGTCCACGAGCAGTACTTC. This chain uses TRBV25-1 with TRBJ2-7; D unclear. Germline V gives CDR1 MGHDK, CDR2 SYGVNS. V was cut by 5 bases and J by 5 bases, with 16 bases left in between. The CDR3 consists of 14 residues.

V gene TRBV28 combines with J gene TRBJ2-1, with TRBD2 matching 8 bases. The CDR3 sequence is 15 residues long. The germline gives CDR1 MDHEN, CDR2 SYDVKM. V trimming: 2 bases; J trimming: 10 bases; junction bases outside the gene matches: 10. Here the CDR3 reads CASSLPGLGEGEQFF. DNA for the CDR3: TGTGCCAGCAGTTTACCGGGACTAGGGGAGGGGGAGCAGTTCTTC.

V is TRBV9 and J is TRBJ1-6; no clear D gene. V was pared by 5 bases and J by 4 bases, with 13 bases between. The CDR3 extends over 15 amino acids. From germline, CDR1 is SGDLS and CDR2 YYNGEE. The CDR3: CASSRRVGYNSPLHF. CDR3 in DNA: TGTGCCAGCAGTCGTCGGGTAGGGTATAATTCACCCCTCCACTTT.

This clone has a handful of counts. The CDR3 spells CATSRVNGGWETQYF. The CDR3 coding sequence is TGTGCCACCAGCAGAGTCAACGGGGGGTGGGAGACCCAGTACTTC. The chain recombines TRBV15 with TRBJ2-5; 7 nucleotides align to TRBD2. Germline assignment: CDR1 LNHNV and CDR2 YYDKDF (reference sequence). With V trimmed by 1 base and J by 5 bases, 7 bases remained unmatched. This CDR3 has 15 residues.

The chain carries TRBV19 and TRBJ2-2, with 8 positions matching TRBD1. J was trimmed by 7 bases and V by 4 bases; bases with no gene match: 8. The germline V gene has CDR1 LNHDA and CDR2 SQIVND (reference sequence). This CDR3 is 15 amino acids long. In DNA, the CDR3 is TGTGCCAGTAGTACGACAGGGGAGAGGGTCGGGGAGCTGTTTTTT. Encoded protein: CASSTTGERVGELFF.

CDR3 in amino acids: CASSSLAGGPGNEQYF. The DNA for the CDR3 is TGTGCCAGCAGTTCACTAGCGGGAGGGCCCGGGAACGAGCAGTACTTC. The V and J genes are TRBV5-4 and TRBJ2-7; TRBD2 matches 13 bases. V lost 5 bases, J lost 5 bases, and 10 bases stayed unmatched. The CDR3 consists of 16 residues. Germline loops: CDR1 SGHNT, CDR2 YYREEE (reference sequence).

The V call is TRBV29-1, the J call TRBJ2-5; 9 nucleotides agree with TRBD2. The junction had 6 bases not matched to a gene; V was cut back by 5 bases and J by 5 bases. CDR1 is SQVTM and CDR2 is ANQGSEA in the germline V gene. The CDR3 is made up of 13 amino acids. CDR3 region: CSVNPSGGETQYF. CDR3 in DNA: TGCAGCGTTAACCCCAGCGGGGGGGAGACCCAGTACTTC.